The 19 T cell receptor beta chains reported below all come from one sample, sequenced in a study of blood T cell repertoires in COVID-19 (dated by TCRdb to the early 2020s). Receptors were amplified or captured by the immunoSEQ multiplex PCR assay. This immuneACCESS table, as held by TCRdb, lists in-frame sequences with V and J called but not all clones. Of the missing ones, under half trace to an unresolved V gene in checked studies; the others have no known cause. The sample has approximately 200,000 clones on record, approximately 86% of them singletons. Approximately 4.8% of the sample rests with the top ten. Sequences were obtained from PBMCs or T cells enriched from blood (not recorded which). The receptors were sampled from a woman aged 25 to 39 who had been exposed to COVID-19.

The CDR3 region has the DNA TGTGCCAGCAGCTTAGATGGTAGAAAGCAGTACTTC. Its protein product is CASSLDGRKQYF. V is TRBV11-3 and J is TRBJ2-7; D remains ambiguous. The length of the CDR3 is 12 residues. The V gene's germline CDR1 is SGHNT and CDR2 YENEEA. V lost 0 bases and J 8 bases, leaving 8 bases between the germline ends.

V and J are TRBV9 and TRBJ2-3; TRBD2 is a possible D gene (6 bases). V dropped 3 bases and J dropped 1 base, with 9 bases sitting between them. Germline values: CDR1 SGDLS, CDR2 YYNGEE. The CDR3 is 14 residues long. CDR3 in DNA: TGTGCCAGCAGCGATAGCGGCGGCACAGATACGCAGTATTTT. This codes for CASSDSGGTDTQYF.

This clone was picked up a small number of times. DNA for the CDR3: TGTGCCAGCTCACCGGAGCAGGGGCGGTTTAGCAATCAGCCCCAGCATTTT. Protein: CASSPEQGRFSNQPQHF. The chain has TRBV18 and TRBJ1-5; a weak D match, TRBD1 (6 bases). Germline V gene lookup returns CDR1 KGHSH and CDR2 LQKENI. Trimming took 3 bases from V and 0 from J, leaving 15 bases between them. The CDR3 covers 17 residues.

The chain carries TRBV24-1 and TRBJ2-5, with D perhaps matching TRBD2 (6 bases). V lost 4 bases and J lost 9, with 11 bases in between. The CDR3 totals 12 residues. In germline, CDR1 is KGHDR, CDR2 SFDVKD. The CDR3 DNA reads as TGTGCCACCAGTGACTGGGGGGTGGCCCAGTACTTC. Translating gives CATSDWGVAQYF.

The chain links TRBV9 to TRBJ1-1; weak D call: TRBD1 (5 bases). This CDR3 spans 13 amino acids. Trimming removed 3 bases at V and 5 bases at J, with 11 bases between. The V gene's germline CDR1 is SGDLS and CDR2 YYNGEE. CDR3 loop: CASSATGTTEAFF. The CDR3 nucleotides read TGTGCCAGCAGCGCAACAGGAACAACTGAAGCTTTCTTT.

The chain couples TRBV10-3 to TRBJ1-1; 7 bases match TRBD1. Germline V gene lookup returns CDR1 ENHRY and CDR2 SYGVKD. This CDR3 region has 14 residues. The trim removed 1 base at V and 4 bases at J, leaving 3 bases unmatched. The CDR3 DNA is TGTGCCATCAGTGAGTTACAGGGGACCACTGAAGCTTTCTTT. Amino acids: CAISELQGTTEAFF.

The chain carries TRBV5-1 and TRBJ1-1; D is ambiguous. The V gene lost 0 bases and the J gene lost 8 bases, with 14 bases spanning the gap. Germline V gives CDR1 SGHRS, CDR2 YFSETQ. The CDR3 covers 14 residues. The CDR3 bases are TGCGCCAGCAGCTTGGGAGGGAGTGACCGAGAAGCTTTCTTT. It specifies CASSLGGSDREAFF.

This rearrangement joins TRBV21-1 to TRBJ2-7; TRBD1 is the table's D call, not checked against the DNA. TRBV21-1 is a recognized pseudogene. The CDR3 contains 15 residues. CDR3 amino acids: CASSKPPGCSYEQYF. CDR3 nucleotides: TGTGCCAGCAGCAAACCCCCAGGCTGCTCCTACGAGCAGTACTTC.

CDR3 in amino acids: CATKRVGAGGSPLHF. CDR3 in DNA: TGTGCCACCAAAAGGGTAGGGGCAGGGGGTTCACCCCTCCACTTT. The V and J genes are TRBV6-5 and TRBJ1-6; TRBD1 aligns across 7 bases. The CDR3 is 15 residues long. V lost 10 bases to trimming and J lost 9 bases; unmatched junction nucleotides: 15. Germline-derived CDR1 and CDR2 are MNHEY and SVGAGI.

This chain links TRBV9 with TRBJ2-7; no clear D. The CDR3 has 14 residues. Germline V lookup: CDR1 SGDLS, CDR2 YYNGEE. Trimming left V 0 bases short and J 0 bases short, with 7 bases between. In nucleotides, the CDR3 is TGTGCCAGCAGCGTAGGTCTTCTCTCCTACGAGCAGTACTTC. Its translation: CASSVGLLSYEQYF. Looking up the rest from reference TRBV9 and TRBJ2-7 gives the full variable domain: DSGVTQTPKHLITATGQRVTLRCSPRSGDLSVYWYQQSLDQGLQFLIQYYNGEERAKGNILERFSAQQFPDLHSELNLSSLELGDSALYFCASSVGLLSYEQYFGPGTRLTVT.

The chain links TRBV11-2 to TRBJ2-3; the match to TRBD1 covers 7 bases. This CDR3 spans 15 amino acids. Unmatched junction bases numbered 8, after V lost 5 bases and J lost 3 bases. In germline, CDR1 is SGHAT, CDR2 FQNNGV. The CDR3, as DNA: TGTGCCAGCAGCCCGGCAGGGGGTTGGACAGATACGCAGTATTTT. It specifies CASSPAGGWTDTQYF.

The rearrangement links TRBV15 to TRBJ2-1; 9 positions match TRBD1. Germline trimming cut 1 base from V and 7 bases from J; bases unmatched to any gene: 5. This CDR3 spans 15 amino acids. The germline CDR1 and CDR2 sequences are LNHNV and YYDKDF (reference sequence). DNA for the CDR3: TGTGCCACCAGCAGAGGTGGGACAGGGTCGAATGAGCAGTTCTTC. Translated: CATSRGGTGSNEQFF.

The V gene is TRBV19, the J gene TRBJ1-6; D may be TRBD1 (5 bases). Trimming stripped 4 bases from V and 10 bases from J, with 17 bases between. Germline loops: CDR1 LNHDA, CDR2 SQIVND (reference sequence). The CDR3 is 15 amino acids. The CDR3 is CASSSRVRLRSPLHF. For the CDR3, the DNA is TGTGCCAGTAGTAGCAGGGTACGGTTGCGGTCACCCCTCCACTTT.

This clone has only one observation. V and J are TRBV24-1 and TRBJ1-6, with D uncertain. V lost 3 bases to trimming and J lost 4 bases, with 6 bases between them. Germline V lookup: CDR1 KGHDR, CDR2 SFDVKD. The CDR3 spans 14 residues. The DNA for the CDR3 is TGTGCCACCAGTGATCCGCGTTATAATTCACCCCTCCACTTT. Its translation: CATSDPRYNSPLHF.

The chain combines TRBV24-1 with TRBJ1-2; TRBD1 might be the D (5 bases). Trimming left V 4 bases short and J 6 bases short, with 17 bases between. This CDR3 region has 15 residues. Germline V lookup: CDR1 KGHDR, CDR2 SFDVKD. CDR3: CATSEFGGGRDGYTF. CDR3 nucleotides: TGTGCCACCAGTGAGTTTGGGGGAGGCAGGGATGGCTACACCTTC.

This rearrangement joins TRBV7-9 to TRBJ2-7, with D possibly TRBD1 on 6 matching bases. The CDR3 covers 13 residues. Trimming removed 5 bases from V and 6 bases from J, with 14 bases in between. Germline lookup yields CDR1 SEHNR and CDR2 FQNEAQ (reference sequence). CDR3 nucleotides: TGTGCCAGCAGCGATCAGGGGCTAGCCGAGCAGTACTTC. Residues: CASSDQGLAEQYF.

This rearrangement joins TRBV9 to TRBJ2-1, with TRBD1 matching over 9 bases. The CDR3 is 14 amino acids. CDR1 SGDLS and CDR2 YYNGEE come from the germline V gene. Trimming cost V 4 bases and J 9 bases; bases outside gene matches: 8. Here the CDR3 DNA reads TGTGCCAGCAGCCGGACAGGGGCTGGGGGTGAGCAGTTCTTC. This gives the protein CASSRTGAGGEQFF.

This chain connects TRBV9 to TRBJ1-2, with TRBD1 matching over 9 bases. Germline CDR1 SGDLS, CDR2 YYNGEE. Trimming cost V 2 bases and J 4 bases; bases outside gene matches: 12. The CDR3 consists of 17 residues. CDR3 protein: CASSVGTGPDDLYGYTF. Here the CDR3 DNA reads TGTGCCAGCAGCGTGGGGACAGGGCCCGACGACCTCTATGGCTACACCTTC.

A few counts support this clone. This chain links TRBV24-1 with TRBJ2-3, with a tentative D call TRBD1 (6 bases). Germline assignment: CDR1 KGHDR and CDR2 SFDVKD. CDR3 length: 16 residues. V dropped 0 bases and J dropped 4 bases, with 13 bases sitting between them. The CDR3 nucleotides read TGTGCCACCAGTGATTTGGTCAGGGGCCGGGCAGATACGCAGTATTTT. Its translation: CATSDLVRGRADTQYF.